The rows below give T cell receptor beta chains drawn from one sample of a study of cytomegalovirus exposure and HLA in healthy donors. Repertoires were generated with immunoSEQ multiplex PCR, while TCRdb's copy carries only in-frame clones and drops some. The sample records some 99,000 clones, 73% being singletons. What was sequenced was PBMCs. All receptors come from a man aged 40-49 years in good health and CMV-seronegative. Both conserved end residues are trimmed from each CDR3.

ASSQEGRGF | TRBJ1-1 | TRBV4-2
ASSYSNTEAF | TRBJ1-1 | TRBV7-9
ASSSPVQQGVEQY | TRBJ2-7 | TRBV5-1
ASSSRRESTDTQY | TRBJ2-3 | TRBV7-9
ASYESGGNTEAF | TRBJ1-1 | TRBV11-3
ASSLLVWETQY | TRBJ2-5 | TRBV18
ASSLSNTGELF | TRBJ2-2 | TRBV4-3
ASSLPRETPGQPQH | TRBJ1-5 | TRBV28
ASSLASGYEQY | TRBJ2-7 | TRBV5-5
ASSLYRAGGRTDTQY | TRBJ2-3 | TRBV2
ASSPGQGFQETQY | TRBJ2-5 | TRBV25-1
ASSLGGGNQPQH | TRBJ1-5 | TRBV5-1
ASSGGWGQPQH | TRBJ1-5 | TRBV6-4
ASKGQGGNQPQH | TRBJ1-5 | TRBV27
ASSPGVQETQY | TRBJ2-5 | TRBV6-6
ASSSGQPNTEAF | TRBJ1-1 | TRBV5-1
ASSLGGQGRGYEQY | TRBJ2-7 | TRBV28
ASSDLSLAGRINYEQY | TRBJ2-7 | TRBV2
SVSTGRGTEAF | TRBJ1-1 | TRBV29-1
ASSSGTYEQY | TRBJ2-7 | TRBV7-8
ASGTTSSYNSPLH | TRBJ1-6 | TRBV7-2
SVESRQGLTGTEAF | TRBJ1-1 | TRBV29-1
ASSYAGDSYNEQF | TRBJ2-1 | TRBV7-2
ASSVDGDRGQPQH | TRBJ1-5 | TRBV9
ASSAGPGQGYEQY | TRBJ2-7 | TRBV5-1
ASSPDLTGLGTQY | TRBJ2-5 | TRBV7-9
ASSPMAENQPQH | TRBJ1-5 | TRBV27
ARARIAGETQY | TRBJ2-5 | TRBV14
ASSLGPEGNKGYT | TRBJ1-2 | TRBV5-4
ASSYDAATYGYT | TRBJ1-2 | TRBV6-5
ASSSPGLGPTGELF | TRBJ2-2 | TRBV27
ASSLETGGVGYT | TRBJ1-2 | TRBV11-2
ASSVPIEAQGVAYEQY | TRBJ2-7 | TRBV2
ASSPRTSGGEGYNEQF | TRBJ2-1 | TRBV4-1